The 15 T cell receptor beta chains listed next were all sequenced from one sample in a study of cytomegalovirus exposure and HLA in healthy donors. 60 Vbeta and 13 Jbeta primers were used in PCR. The assay was immunoSEQ multiplex PCR, and TCRdb's table has in-frame clones only and misses some. The sample holds approximately 150,000 clones; 80% are singletons and the top ten take around 7%. The sample taken for sequencing was PBMCs. These receptors originate from a man between 25 and 39 years old in good health and CMV-seropositive.

The V gene is TRBV5-4, the J gene TRBJ2-3; 8 bases line up with TRBD2. V gave up 1 base and J gave up 4 bases; unmatched junction bases: 2. The CDR3 is 14 amino acids. Germline V gene data show CDR1 as SGHNT and CDR2 as YYREEE (reference sequence). CDR3 nucleotides: TGTGCCAGCAGCTTGCGGGGGGGCCCAGATACGCAGTATTTT. It yields the protein CASSLRGGPDTQYF.

The rearrangement joins TRBV9 to TRBJ2-5; TRBD1 might be the D (6 bases). The better agreement between TRBJ2-7 and the DNA end casts doubt on the J call. Looked up from germline, CDR1 is SGDLS and CDR2 is YYNGEE. The CDR3 runs to 14 residues. CDR3 residues: CASSDSGATYEQYF. DNA for the CDR3: TGTGCCAGCAGCGATTCAGGGGCGACCTACGAGCAGTACTTC.

This clone was recorded only once. The chain couples TRBV28 to TRBJ2-7, with D perhaps TRBD1 (7 bases). CDR1 is MDHEN, CDR2 SYDVKM, per germline. The V gene lost 7 bases and the J gene lost 5 bases, with 21 bases spanning the gap. CDR3 length: 15 amino acids. The CDR3 protein is CASNPGGGYRDEQYF. DNA for the CDR3: TGTGCCAGCAACCCTGGAGGGGGCTATCGGGACGAGCAGTACTTC.

The gene calls are TRBV7-6 and TRBJ2-5; D uncertain. This CDR3 spans 12 amino acids. The V gene lost 0 bases and the J gene lost 5 bases, with 4 bases spanning the gap. Per the germline V gene, CDR1 is SGHVS and CDR2 is FNYEAQ. CDR3 DNA: TGTGCCAGCAGCTTAGCGAGGGAGACCCAGTACTTC. Translation gives CASSLARETQYF.

This clone was counted only a few times. The genes are TRBV6-5 and TRBJ2-1; TRBD1 matches at 8 bases. Trimming removed 2 bases from V and 12 bases from J; junction bases left unmatched: 9. This CDR3 has 14 amino acids. Germline V gives CDR1 MNHEY, CDR2 SVGAGI. Here the CDR3 reads CASSYPGQGMGQFF. CDR3 coding DNA: TGTGCCAGCAGTTACCCTGGACAGGGTATGGGGCAGTTCTTC.

The rearrangement links TRBV27 to TRBJ1-2; D possibly corresponds to TRBD1 (6 bases). This CDR3 is built from 14 residues. V was clipped by 6 bases and J by 7 bases, with 18 bases between them. Germline V CDR1 and CDR2: MNHEY, SMNVEV (reference sequence). The CDR3 loop reads CASSPGVGGSGYTF. For the CDR3, the DNA is TGTGCCAGCAGCCCAGGTGTTGGGGGCTCTGGCTACACCTTC.

This chain joins TRBV4-1 and TRBJ2-4; no clear D gene. The CDR3 covers 14 residues. With 3 bases removed from V and 3 bases from J, the gap between germline ends came to 9 bases. Germline CDR1 reads MGHRA; CDR2 reads YSYEKL. CDR3 bases: TGCGCCAGCAGCCAGGTGGGCCTCAAAAACATTCAGTACTTC. This sequence encodes CASSQVGLKNIQYF.

Points on this clone: The sample has other DNA sequences that encode this CDR3 too. The rearrangement uses TRBV5-1 and TRBJ2-6, with D maybe TRBD1 (5 bases). This CDR3 is built from 16 residues. Germline CDR1 and CDR2: SGHRS and YFSETQ. V was pared by 2 bases and J by 0 bases, with 9 bases between. Here the CDR3 reads CASSFDRTSGANVLTF. As DNA, the CDR3 is TGCGCCAGCAGCTTCGACAGAACCTCTGGGGCCAACGTCCTGACTTTC.

In this sample, this clone turned up once. J is TRBJ1-1 and V is TRBV13, with D possibly matching TRBD1 (5 bases). V was clipped by 5 bases and J by 5 bases, with 12 bases between them. CDR1 PRHDT and CDR2 FYEKMQ come from the germline V gene (reference sequence). CDR3 length equals 13 residues. CDR3 sequence: CASSRRVGTEAFF. The DNA of the CDR3 is TGTGCCAGCAGCCGCAGGGTGGGGACTGAAGCTTTCTTT.

This clone was counted only a few times. The V and J genes are TRBV18 and TRBJ2-7; TRBD1 matches 10 bases. Per the germline V gene, CDR1 is KGHSH and CDR2 is LQKENI. This CDR3 comprises 14 residues. The junction had 2 bases not matched to a gene; V was cut back by 4 bases and J by 2 bases. CDR3 bases: TGTGCCAGCTCACGGGACAGGGGAACCTACGAGCAGTACTTC. Translating gives CASSRDRGTYEQYF.

This clone appeared a single time. The J gene is TRBJ1-4, the V gene TRBV9, with D perhaps matching TRBD1 (6 bases). The V gene's germline CDR1 is SGDLS and CDR2 YYNGEE. CDR3 length: 14 amino acids. V was shortened by 4 bases and J by 4 bases, with 11 bases between the two germline ends. The CDR3 here is CASSQRGGNEKLFF. DNA for the CDR3: TGTGCCAGCAGCCAAAGAGGGGGTAATGAAAAACTGTTTTTT.

The V gene is TRBV19, the J gene TRBJ1-2, with 8 bases that match TRBD1. Germline V gene sequence: CDR1 LNHDA, CDR2 SQIVND (reference sequence). V shed 7 bases and J 6 bases; nucleotides not matched to a gene: 13. The CDR3 spans 15 residues. The CDR3 sequence: CASTVPGQDWDGYTF. DNA for the CDR3: TGTGCCAGTACCGTCCCGGGACAGGATTGGGATGGCTACACCTTC.

The gene calls are TRBV11-3 and TRBJ1-1; 8 bases map to TRBD1. The J segment lost 6 bases and the V segment lost 6 bases, leaving 6 bases of the junction unmatched. The CDR3 spans 13 residues. Germline values: CDR1 SGHNT, CDR2 YENEEA. The CDR3 DNA sequence: TGTGCCAGCAGTCCGGCCAGGGGGCCTGAAGCTTTCTTT. Translating gives CASSPARGPEAFF.

This clone was picked up a small number of times. V usage is TRBV5-6 and J usage is TRBJ1-2; D possibly corresponds to TRBD1 (5 bases). This CDR3 is built from 13 residues. Trimming took off 4 bases at V and 2 bases at J, with 9 bases between the two ends. Germline CDR1 and CDR2: SGHDT and YYEEEE. For the CDR3, the DNA is TGTGCCAGCAGCCCCGGGGGGAACTATGGCTACACCTTC. This translates into CASSPGGNYGYTF.

This chain links TRBV4-3 with TRBJ2-7; 10 bases align to TRBD1. The length of the CDR3 is 16 residues. Germline CDR1 reads LGHNA; CDR2 reads YSLEER. The V and J ends lost 4 bases and 5 bases, in that order; junction bases with no gene match: 11. The CDR3: CASSRLAGTGVDEQYF. The CDR3 DNA is TGCGCCAGCAGCCGTCTTGCCGGGACAGGGGTAGACGAGCAGTACTTC.